This T cell receptor (beta chain) originates from a study of CD8 T cells in Susac syndrome. The sequenced target, TCR beta, came from blood CD8+ and CD4+ T cells. With random hexamers, 0.5 to 1 ug RNA was reverse transcribed. Multiplex PCR with immunoSEQ amplified the TCR beta CDR3 across 54 Vbeta and 13 Jbeta. TCRdb fed the immunoSEQ multiplex PCR reads into MiXCR, producing one record per CDR3 protein. Of 150,000 to 200,000 distinct CDR3 sequences in the sample, 94% were seen once. Trimming pared 7 bases from V and 8 bases from J, leaving 23 bases between. The germline V gene encodes CDR1 SNHLY and CDR2 FYNNEI. The CDR3 loop spans 15 amino acids.

Input material: CD4+ T cells from PBMCs. This TCR derives from a human donor with multiple sclerosis. The V gene is TRBV2, the J gene TRBJ1-2; D is possibly TRBD1 (5 bases). CDR3 nucleotide sequence: TGTGCCAGCACCCAGGGCCAGGGTGGAGGTACGGGCTACACCTTC. Protein product: CASTQGQGGGTGYTF. Full variable domain (remainder filled in from reference TRBV2 and TRBJ1-2): EPEVTQTPSHQVTQMGQEVILRCVPISNHLYFYWYRQILGQKVEFLVSFYNNEISEKSEIFDDQFSVERPDGSNFTLKIRSTKLEDSAMYFCASTQGQGGGTGYTFGSGTRLTVV.